The 25 T cell receptor beta chains given below trace back to one sample, sequenced in a study of cytomegalovirus exposure and HLA in healthy donors. Primers included in the PCR were 60 Vbeta and 13 Jbeta primers. Clones were read by immunoSEQ multiplex PCR, and TCRdb kept only the in-frame ones, dropping some. Altogether 120,000 or so clones are present, over 65% being singletons, with the ten largest covering 3.4%. The sequenced sample consisted of PBMCs. The receptor set was obtained from a man younger than 45 in good health and CMV-seronegative.

This clone has only a few counts. The J gene is TRBJ2-1, the V gene TRBV27; unclear D gene. The CDR3 consists of 13 residues. Looked up from germline, CDR1 is MNHEY and CDR2 is SMNVEV (reference sequence). The ends were cut back, 7 bases at V and 0 bases at J, with 7 bases in the middle. The CDR3 is CASNPGSYNEQFF. CDR3 nucleotides: TGTGCCAGCAATCCGGGCTCCTACAATGAGCAGTTCTTC.

This clone was observed once. The chain carries TRBV5-5 and TRBJ2-1; 8 positions agree with TRBD1. The V segment lost 0 bases and the J segment 5 bases; nucleotides outside the gene matches: 1. CDR3 length equals 14 residues. The germline CDR1 and CDR2 sequences are SGHKS and YYEKEE (reference sequence). The CDR3 DNA sequence: TGTGCCAGCAGCTTGGGGACAGGGAACAATGAGCAGTTCTTC. This gives the protein CASSLGTGNNEQFF. Full variable domain (missing parts from reference TRBV5-5 and TRBJ2-1): DAGVTQSPTHLIKTRGQQVTLRCSPISGHKSVSWYQQVLGQGPQFIFQYYEKEERGRGNFPDRFSARQFPNYSSELNVNALLLGDSALYLCASSLGTGNNEQFFGPGTRLTVL.

The rearrangement links TRBV7-9 to TRBJ1-1, with TRBD1 matching over 11 bases. The germline V gene encodes CDR1 SEHNR and CDR2 FQNEAQ (reference sequence). The CDR3 is 17 residues long. Germline trimming cut 7 bases from V and 7 bases from J; bases unmatched to any gene: 17. The CDR3 nucleotides read TGTGCCAGCACCTTTCCGGGACAGGGGGGTTTACTCGGTGAAGCTTTCTTT. Its protein is CASTFPGQGGLLGEAFF.

V and J are TRBV5-1 and TRBJ1-4; D might be TRBD1 (5 bases). The germline CDR1 and CDR2 sequences are SGHRS and YFSETQ. This CDR3 has 15 residues. Trimming removed 0 bases from V and 8 bases from J, with 14 bases in between. CDR3: CASSLEPGAGEKLFF. CDR3 bases: TGCGCCAGCAGCTTGGAGCCTGGGGCAGGAGAAAAACTGTTTTTT.

The V gene is TRBV27, the J gene TRBJ2-5, with 8 bases aligning to TRBD1. The germline gives CDR1 MNHEY, CDR2 SMNVEV (reference sequence). The CDR3 has 14 residues. J was trimmed by 2 bases and V by 4 bases; bases with no gene match: 3. CDR3: CASSSRQGQETQYF. CDR3 nucleotides: TGTGCCAGCAGTTCGCGACAGGGGCAAGAGACCCAGTACTTC.

The chain carries TRBV4-2 and TRBJ2-7, with D possibly matching TRBD2 (6 bases). CDR3 length: 16 amino acids. Per germline, CDR1 LGHNA and CDR2 YNFKEQ. The V gene lost 1 base and the J gene lost 0 bases, with 13 bases spanning the gap. As DNA, the CDR3 is TGTGCCAGCAGCCAAGTTGATCCGGGAGCCTCCTACGAGCAGTACTTC. Protein: CASSQVDPGASYEQYF.

The chain carries TRBV5-6 and TRBJ1-3; TRBD1 is a possible D gene (5 bases). The V end lost 7 bases, the J end lost 4 bases, and 15 bases lay between the germline ends. Germline CDR1 is SGHDT and CDR2 is YYEEEE. The CDR3 is made up of 14 amino acids. The CDR3 loop is CASAPQGYGNTIYF. The CDR3, as DNA: TGTGCCAGCGCCCCCCAGGGTTACGGAAACACCATATATTTT.

This chain uses TRBV27 with TRBJ1-5; D remains unclear. Germline V gene lookup returns CDR1 MNHEY and CDR2 SMNVEV (reference sequence). The V end was cut by 6 bases, the J end by 5 bases, with 23 bases between. CDR3 length equals 17 residues. This CDR3 reads CASRQERGGGFHQPQHF. The CDR3, as DNA: TGTGCCAGCAGACAAGAGCGGGGAGGAGGGTTCCATCAGCCCCAGCATTTT.

This sequence joins TRBV29-1 and TRBJ2-6; D remains unclear. Germline CDR1 SQVTM, CDR2 ANQGSEA. The ends were cut back, 2 bases at V and 2 bases at J, with 4 bases in the middle. The CDR3 extends over 13 amino acids. The CDR3 DNA follows: TGCAGCGTTGAACTTCCTGGGGCCAACGTCCTGACTTTC. This translates into CSVELPGANVLTF.

The V gene is TRBV6-4, the J gene TRBJ2-7; D is possibly TRBD2 (5 bases). The CDR3 extends over 12 amino acids. The ends were cut back, 6 bases at V and 6 bases at J, with 12 bases in the middle. CDR1 is MRHNA and CDR2 is SNTAGT in the germline V gene. The CDR3 bases are TGTGCCAGCAGGGGAGTTAGTGGCGAGCAGTACTTC. Protein product: CASRGVSGEQYF.

Notes on this clone: Relative to the germline gene, one junction end is altered; a read error may explain this. Other DNA sequences in the same sample also yield this CDR3. This chain connects TRBV7-2 to TRBJ1-2; TRBD1 is a possible D gene (6 bases). Germline V gives CDR1 SGHTA, CDR2 FQGNSA. CDR3 size: 12 residues. As DNA, the CDR3 is TGCGCCAGCAGCTTGGACAGCTATGGCTACACCTTC. Translation gives CASSLDSYGYTF.

On this clone itself: The junction does not match germline at one end; this may be a read error. The chain employs TRBV7-9 and TRBJ1-1, with D uncertain. The CDR3 has 12 amino acids. Germline CDR1 and CDR2: SEHNR and FQNEAQ (reference sequence). The CDR3 sequence: CSSSLGGTEAFF. The CDR3 DNA is TGTTCCAGCAGCTTAGGAGGCACTGAAGCTTTCTTT.

This chain links TRBV5-6 with TRBJ2-7; 8 nucleotides line up with TRBD1. From germline, CDR1 is SGHDT and CDR2 YYEEEE. CDR3 length: 16 amino acids. The ends lost 4 bases at V and 3 bases at J; junction bases unmatched: 12. The CDR3 sequence: CASSPIRDRPHYEQYF. In DNA, the CDR3 is TGTGCCAGCAGCCCTATCCGGGACAGGCCACACTACGAGCAGTACTTC.

The CDR3 region is CASSQPGTAPRGNTIYF. The CDR3 nucleotides are TGTGCCAGCTCACAACCCGGGACAGCGCCTAGGGGAAACACCATATATTTT. The chain has TRBV18 and TRBJ1-3; 7 nucleotides line up with TRBD1. The CDR3 totals 17 residues. V shed 4 bases and J 4 bases; nucleotides not matched to a gene: 13. Germline CDR1 reads KGHSH; CDR2 reads LQKENI.

The CDR3 bases are TGTGCCAGCAGGAAGAGGGGGGGAACCTACGAGCAGTACTTC. It specifies CASRKRGGTYEQYF. The chain has TRBV28 and TRBJ2-7; D might be TRBD2 (7 bases). Germline lookup yields CDR1 MDHEN and CDR2 SYDVKM. The CDR3 runs to 14 residues. Trimming took off 6 bases at V and 2 bases at J, with 14 bases between the two ends.

The rearrangement uses TRBV5-6 and TRBJ1-5; D gene uncertain. The germline V gene encodes CDR1 SGHDT and CDR2 YYEEEE. The CDR3 loop spans 14 amino acids. V was shortened by 3 bases and J by 9 bases, with 16 bases between the two germline ends. In DNA form, the CDR3 reads TGTGCCAGCAGCTCAACGAGGGTGACACTGCCCCAGCATTTT. Its translation: CASSSTRVTLPQHF.

The chain carries TRBV7-9 and TRBJ2-7; TRBD2 aligns across 10 bases. CDR1 SEHNR and CDR2 FQNEAQ come from the germline V gene (reference sequence). With 5 bases clipped from V and 0 bases from J, the junction kept 4 bases outside the gene matches. This CDR3 comprises 15 residues. The CDR3 loop is CASSVVAGGSYEQYF. The DNA for the CDR3 is TGTGCCAGCAGCGTCGTAGCGGGGGGCTCCTACGAGCAGTACTTC.

The V call is TRBV5-1, the J call TRBJ1-2; D is uncertain. The CDR3 contains 17 residues. Germline V CDR1 and CDR2: SGHRS, YFSETQ. Trimming left V 0 bases short and J 0 bases short, with 15 bases between. CDR3: CASSLEISQAANYGYTF. In DNA form, the CDR3 reads TGCGCCAGCAGCTTGGAAATAAGCCAGGCTGCTAACTATGGCTACACCTTC.

The chain links TRBV19 to TRBJ2-3; 8 nucleotides agree with TRBD1. Germline-derived CDR1 and CDR2 are LNHDA and SQIVND (reference sequence). The CDR3 has 14 residues. Trimming cost V 6 bases and J 4 bases; bases outside gene matches: 6. This CDR3 is CASSLLDRADTQYF. The CDR3 bases are TGTGCCAGTAGCCTTTTGGACAGGGCAGATACGCAGTATTTT.

This sequence joins TRBV6-1 and TRBJ2-5; 8 bases align to TRBD2. The V and J ends lost 3 bases and 6 bases, in that order; junction bases with no gene match: 3. Looked up from germline, CDR1 is MNHNS and CDR2 is SASEGT. The CDR3 is 13 residues long. This CDR3 is CASSETSEKTQYF. CDR3 nucleotide sequence: TGTGCCAGCAGTGAGACTAGCGAAAAGACCCAGTACTTC.

The rearrangement joins TRBV29-1 to TRBJ2-1, with D perhaps matching TRBD1 (6 bases). V dropped 3 bases and J dropped 6 bases, with 12 bases sitting between them. The CDR3 is 13 residues long. The V gene's germline CDR1 is SQVTM and CDR2 ANQGSEA. The CDR3 DNA follows: TGCAGCGTTGATTCCGGGACAAGCAATGAGCAGTTCTTC. It translates to CSVDSGTSNEQFF.

V is TRBV7-2 and J is TRBJ1-1; D possibly corresponds to TRBD1 (5 bases). The CDR3 totals 12 residues. V was clipped by 7 bases and J by 5 bases, with 11 bases between them. Germline CDR1 SGHTA, CDR2 FQGNSA. DNA for the CDR3: TGTGCCAGCACCACCGGGGGGACTGAAGCTTTCTTT. It codes for CASTTGGTEAFF. Filled out from reference TRBV7-2 and TRBJ1-1, the complete variable domain reads GAGVSQSPSNKVTEKGKDVELRCDPISGHTALYWYRQSLGQGLEFLIYFQGNSAPDKSGLPSDRFSAERTGGSVSTLTIQRTQQEDSAVYLCASTTGGTEAFFGQGTRLTVV.

The genes are TRBV6-4 and TRBJ2-4; no clear D gene. The CDR3 has 13 amino acids. Germline CDR1 is MRHNA and CDR2 is SNTAGT. Trimming removed 2 bases at V and 9 bases at J, with 11 bases between. CDR3 coding DNA: TGTGCCAGCAGTGACCGGGTAGAAGGCATTCAGTACTTC. Translating gives CASSDRVEGIQYF.

This clone was observed a handful of times. This chain joins TRBV5-1 and TRBJ2-5, with D possibly matching TRBD2 (5 bases). Germline assignment: CDR1 SGHRS and CDR2 YFSETQ. This CDR3 comprises 16 residues. The ends were cut back, 4 bases at V and 1 base at J, with 17 bases in the middle. CDR3 sequence: CASSPGSGLSQETQYF. DNA for the CDR3: TGCGCCAGCAGCCCCGGGTCGGGGTTGAGCCAAGAGACCCAGTACTTC.

The chain recombines TRBV4-2 with TRBJ1-5; 8 bases are a match to TRBD1. V was pared by 0 bases and J by 6 bases, with 1 base of the junction left unmatched. Germline V gene data show CDR1 as LGHNA and CDR2 as YNFKEQ. This CDR3 is 14 amino acids long. In nucleotides, the CDR3 is TGTGCCAGCAGCCAAGACCAGGGGGCTCAGCCCCAGCATTTT. This translates into CASSQDQGAQPQHF.